This T cell receptor (beta chain) was identified in a study of blood T cells in healthy people across ages. Per the germline V gene, CDR1 is SGDLS and CDR2 is YYNGEE. Trimming took 3 bases from V and 0 from J; bases not matched to a gene: 8. CDR3 length: 16 residues. Each donor supplied around 10 milliliters of peripheral blood. The second PCR ran about 6 to 11 cycles with a sample-barcoded 5' primer and J-beta primers. TCRdb used MiXCR to reprocess the 5' RACE reads, holding one entry per CDR3 protein. Altogether about 590,000 distinct CDR3 sequences are present, approximately 30% being singletons, with the ten largest covering 15% to 18%. This clonotype was seen ten or more times.

The sample was blood. This TCR came from a woman older than 75 in good health. The chain joins TRBV9 to TRBJ2-7; the match to TRBD1 covers 8 bases. The DNA for the CDR3 is TGTGCCAGCAGCGCCAAGACAGGGGCGAGCTCCTACGAGCAGTACTTC. Translating it yields CASSAKTGASSYEQYF.